These T cell receptor beta chains were read from a single sample in a study of T-cell reconstitution after alpha-beta-depleted transplantation in children. MiXCR, run by TCRdb on the PCR reads, gives a single entry per CDR3 protein. The sample contains 500,000 to 600,000 distinct CDR3 sequences, roughly 33% of which appear only once. The sample in question was PBMCs from the stem cell graft donor, obtained from the stem cell graft. The source is a human donor who donated a stem cell graft to a child with aplastic anemia. CDR3s include the opening cysteine and the closing phenylalanine or tryptophan. A D gene is named only where the DNA matches it firmly. Not every row has a clone size; where given, it reads once, few, many or a size class.

>TRBV12-3/TRBV12-4|TRBJ1-4|TRBD1|-
CASSLSQGVSNEKLFF
TGTGCCAGCAGTTTAAGTCAGGGGGTATCTAATGAAAAACTGTTTTTT
>TRBV18|TRBJ2-6|-|once
CASSQLASGANVLTF
TGTGCCAGCTCACAACTGGCCTCTGGGGCCAACGTCCTGACTTTC
>TRBV28|TRBJ2-7|-|few
CASSLWGEQYF
TGTGCCAGCAGTTTATGGGGAGAGCAGTACTTC
>TRBV4-3|TRBJ1-1|-|few
CASSQVRTGGSEAFF
TGCGCCAGCAGCCAAGTCAGGACGGGTGGATCTGAAGCTTTCTTT
>TRBV28|TRBJ1-6|-|-
CASSNVGSPLHF
TGTGCCAGCAGTAATGTTGGATCACCCCTCCACTTT
>TRBV9|TRBJ2-1|-|-
CASSPHWGVNEQFF
TGTGCCAGCAGCCCCCACTGGGGGGTCAATGAGCAGTTCTTC
>TRBV7-8|TRBJ2-5|-|-
CASISEGVRREVTQYF
TGTGCCAGCATCTCCGAGGGGGTCAGGAGGGAAGTGACCCAGTACTTC
>TRBV14|TRBJ2-5|-|-
CASSQDHRSEETQYF
TGTGCCAGCAGCCAAGATCACAGATCTGAAGAGACCCAGTACTTC
>TRBV10-3|TRBJ1-1|TRBD1|few
CAISAEGANTEAFF
TGTGCCATCAGTGCTGAGGGGGCAAACACTGAAGCTTTCTTT
>TRBV24-1|TRBJ2-1|-|few
CATSDLLGGPNDNEQFF
TGTGCCACCAGTGATTTGTTGGGCGGGCCGAATGACAATGAGCAGTTCTTC
>TRBV11-2|TRBJ2-1|-|-
CASSPGTINEQFF
TGTGCCAGCAGCCCTGGGACCATCAATGAGCAGTTCTTC
>TRBV15|TRBJ1-6|-|-
CATSRDLAGGSPLHF
TGTGCCACCAGCAGAGATCTCGCGGGGGGATCACCCCTCCACTTT
>TRBV5-1|TRBJ2-5|-|-
CASSLERSETQYF
TGCGCCAGCAGCTTGGAAAGATCGGAGACCCAGTACTTC
>TRBV9|TRBJ2-7|TRBD2|-
CASSVESGGPGEQYF
TGTGCCAGCAGCGTAGAGTCGGGAGGGCCGGGGGAGCAGTACTTC
>TRBV12-3/TRBV12-4|TRBJ2-1|TRBD1|-
CASSLEGTVNEQFF
TGTGCCAGCAGTTTAGAGGGGACAGTTAATGAGCAGTTCTTC
>TRBV5-6|TRBJ1-6|-|-
CASSYGRHLNSPLHF
TGTGCCAGCAGCTATGGTCGACATCTTAATTCACCCCTCCACTTT
>TRBV19|TRBJ2-2|TRBD2|-
CASSGGRDPNTGELFF
TGTGCCAGTAGCGGCGGGAGAGACCCGAACACCGGGGAGCTGTTTTTT
>TRBV29-1|TRBJ1-3|-|-
CSVAQEMGNTIYF
TGCAGCGTTGCTCAGGAAATGGGAAACACCATATATTTT
>TRBV30|TRBJ1-2|-|few
CAWSPNQGNGYTF
TGTGCCTGGAGTCCGAATCAGGGGAATGGCTACACCTTC
>TRBV5-1|TRBJ2-1|TRBD1|-
CASSFSTGGAWNEQFF
TGCGCCAGCAGCTTTTCAACAGGGGGCGCATGGAATGAGCAGTTCTTC
>TRBV25-1|TRBJ2-1|-|-
CASSPPSVTNYNEQFF
TGTGCCAGCAGTCCCCCATCGGTCACCAACTACAATGAGCAGTTCTTC
>TRBV12-3/TRBV12-4|TRBJ1-3|-|few
CASSFSNSGNTIYF
TGTGCCAGCAGTTTCTCCAACTCTGGAAACACCATATATTTT
>TRBV20-1|TRBJ2-1|TRBD2|-
CSVSLPGGYNEQFF
TGCAGTGTATCCCTACCGGGAGGCTACAATGAGCAGTTCTTC
>TRBV29-1|TRBJ1-1|TRBD1|few
CSVEEGAAGTEAFF
TGCAGCGTTGAGGAGGGGGCGGCGGGGACTGAAGCTTTCTTT
>TRBV25-1|TRBJ1-3|-|-
CASSQTTGASGNTIYF
TGTGCCAGCAGCCAAACGACAGGAGCCTCTGGAAACACCATATATTTT
>TRBV5-1|TRBJ1-2|-|-
CASSSGTLGNYGYTF
TGCGCCAGCAGCTCCGGGACCTTAGGAAACTATGGCTACACCTTC
>TRBV4-1|TRBJ1-4|TRBD1|-
CASSQDQDRGNEKLFF
TGCGCCAGCAGCCAAGATCAAGACAGGGGTAATGAAAAACTGTTTTTT
>TRBV25-1|TRBJ2-5|TRBD2|-
CASSRTSGRAGETQYF
TGTGCCAGCAGTAGGACTAGCGGGAGGGCCGGAGAGACCCAGTACTTC
>TRBV29-1|TRBJ1-1|-|few
CSGGIGVSTEAFF
TGCAGCGGTGGTATTGGGGTGAGCACTGAAGCTTTCTTT
>TRBV6-5|TRBJ2-5|-|-
CASSYSISSDGETQYF
TGTGCCAGCAGTTACTCGATTTCTAGCGACGGAGAGACCCAGTACTTC
>TRBV10-1|TRBJ2-1|-|once
CASSVASGNEQFF
TGCGCCAGCAGTGTAGCGTCGGGGAATGAGCAGTTCTTC
>TRBV18|TRBJ1-2|-|few
CASSPLGGIDGYTF
TGTGCCAGCTCACCCCTGGGAGGAATCGATGGCTACACCTTC
>TRBV7-8|TRBJ1-1|-|-
CASSRREGSEAFF
TGTGCCAGCAGCCGCCGTGAGGGCTCTGAAGCTTTCTTT
>TRBV15|TRBJ1-2|TRBD1|-
CATSREWGDSPYGYTF
TGTGCCACCAGCAGAGAGTGGGGGGACAGCCCCTATGGCTACACCTTC
>TRBV30|TRBJ2-7|TRBD1|few
CAWTPGQGAYEQYF
TGTGCCTGGACTCCGGGACAGGGGGCCTACGAGCAGTACTTC
>TRBV5-4|TRBJ2-1|TRBD2|few
CASTYSGVAGNEQFF
TGTGCCAGCACCTACAGCGGGGTGGCGGGAAATGAGCAGTTCTTC
>TRBV20-1|TRBJ1-6|TRBD1|-
CSAGGTDNSPLHF
TGCAGTGCTGGTGGGACAGATAATTCACCCCTCCACTTT
>TRBV2|TRBJ1-2|TRBD1|-
CASRETGGLRSGYTF
TGTGCCAGCAGGGAGACAGGGGGACTGCGCTCGGGCTACACCTTC
>TRBV28|TRBJ2-7|-|-
CASSLEGPGEQYF
TGTGCCAGCAGTTTAGAAGGACCTGGCGAGCAGTACTTC
>TRBV5-1|TRBJ2-5|-|few
CASSLVKAGPGETQYF
TGCGCCAGCAGCCTTGTTAAGGCGGGTCCTGGAGAGACCCAGTACTTC
>TRBV19|TRBJ2-7|-|-
CASSIDLAEGSSYEQYF
TGTGCCAGTAGTATAGATCTGGCCGAGGGCAGCTCCTACGAGCAGTACTTC
>TRBV4-3|TRBJ1-2|-|-
CASSRAGTSNGYTF
TGCGCCAGCAGCCGTGCCGGGACATCCAATGGCTACACCTTC
>TRBV29-1|TRBJ2-7|TRBD1|-
CSVGDRGFGNEQYF
TGCAGCGTTGGGGACAGGGGATTCGGCAACGAGCAGTACTTC
>TRBV5-1|TRBJ1-5|TRBD1|few
CASSLGTGFDQPQHF
TGCGCCAGCAGCTTGGGGACAGGGTTCGATCAGCCCCAGCATTTT
>TRBV12-3/TRBV12-4|TRBJ2-1|-|-
CASSHGLYEQFF
TGTGCCAGCAGTCACGGACTTTATGAGCAGTTCTTC